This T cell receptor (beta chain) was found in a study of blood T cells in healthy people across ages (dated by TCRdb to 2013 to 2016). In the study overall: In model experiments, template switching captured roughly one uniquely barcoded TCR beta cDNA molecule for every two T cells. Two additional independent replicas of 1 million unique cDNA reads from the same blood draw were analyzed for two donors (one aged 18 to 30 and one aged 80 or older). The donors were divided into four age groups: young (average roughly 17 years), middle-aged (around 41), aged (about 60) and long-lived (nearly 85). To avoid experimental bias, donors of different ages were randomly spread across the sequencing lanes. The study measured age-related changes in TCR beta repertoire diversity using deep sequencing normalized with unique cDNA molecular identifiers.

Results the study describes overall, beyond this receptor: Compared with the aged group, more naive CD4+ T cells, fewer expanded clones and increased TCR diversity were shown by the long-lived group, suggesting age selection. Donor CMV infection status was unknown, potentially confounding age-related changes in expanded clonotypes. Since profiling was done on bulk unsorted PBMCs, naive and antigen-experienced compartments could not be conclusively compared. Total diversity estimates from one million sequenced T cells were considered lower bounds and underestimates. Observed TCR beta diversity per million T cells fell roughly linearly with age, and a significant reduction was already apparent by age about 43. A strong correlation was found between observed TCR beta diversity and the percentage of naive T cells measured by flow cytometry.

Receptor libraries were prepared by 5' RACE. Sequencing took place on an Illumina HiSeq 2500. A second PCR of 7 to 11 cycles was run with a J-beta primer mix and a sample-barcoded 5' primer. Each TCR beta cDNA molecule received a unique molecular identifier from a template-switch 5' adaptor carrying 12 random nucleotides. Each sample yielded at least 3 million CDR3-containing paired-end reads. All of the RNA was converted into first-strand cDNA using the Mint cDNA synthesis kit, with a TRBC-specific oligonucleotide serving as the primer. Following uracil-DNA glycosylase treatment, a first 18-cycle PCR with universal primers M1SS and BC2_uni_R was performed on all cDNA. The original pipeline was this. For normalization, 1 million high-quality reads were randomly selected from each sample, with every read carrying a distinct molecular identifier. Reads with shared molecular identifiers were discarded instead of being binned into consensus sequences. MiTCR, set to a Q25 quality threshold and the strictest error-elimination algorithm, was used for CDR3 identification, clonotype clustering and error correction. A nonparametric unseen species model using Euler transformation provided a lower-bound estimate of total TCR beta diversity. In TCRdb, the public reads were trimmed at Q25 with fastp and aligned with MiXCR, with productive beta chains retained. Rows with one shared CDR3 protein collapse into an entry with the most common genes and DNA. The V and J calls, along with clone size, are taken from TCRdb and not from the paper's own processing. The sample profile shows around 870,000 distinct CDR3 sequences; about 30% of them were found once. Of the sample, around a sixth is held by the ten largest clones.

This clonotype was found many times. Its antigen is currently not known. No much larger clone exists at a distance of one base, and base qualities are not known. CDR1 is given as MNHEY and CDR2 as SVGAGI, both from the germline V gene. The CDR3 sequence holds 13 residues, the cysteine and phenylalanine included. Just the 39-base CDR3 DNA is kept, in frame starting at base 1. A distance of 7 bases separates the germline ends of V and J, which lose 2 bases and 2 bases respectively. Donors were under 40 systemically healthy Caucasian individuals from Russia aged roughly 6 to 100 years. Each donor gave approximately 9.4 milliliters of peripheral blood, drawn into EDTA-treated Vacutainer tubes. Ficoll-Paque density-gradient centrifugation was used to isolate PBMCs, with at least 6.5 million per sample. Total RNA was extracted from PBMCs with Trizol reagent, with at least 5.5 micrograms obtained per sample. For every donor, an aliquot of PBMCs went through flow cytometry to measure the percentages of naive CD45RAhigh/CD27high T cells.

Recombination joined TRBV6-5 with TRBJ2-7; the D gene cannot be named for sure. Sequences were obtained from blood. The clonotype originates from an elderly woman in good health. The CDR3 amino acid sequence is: CASSYAEAYEQYF. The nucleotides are TGTGCCAGCAGTTACGCGGAAGCCTACGAGCAGTACTTC.